Below, one TCR beta chain is given with its context. The assay was immunoSEQ multiplex PCR, and TCRdb's table has in-frame clones only and misses some. This sample has about 150,000 clones, with over 85% found just once. Germline trimming cut 4 bases from V and 7 bases from J; bases unmatched to any gene: 3. The CDR3 is made up of 15 amino acids. Germline-derived CDR1 and CDR2 are LGHDT and YNNKEL (reference sequence). The data belong to a study of control samples from healthy donors and cancer patients. Input material: blood. This chain joins TRBV3-1 (or the pseudogene TRBV3-2) and TRBJ2-1, with 14 bases aligning to TRBD2. The receptor's source is a man aged 50 to 59 in good health. CDR3 coding DNA: TGTGCCAGCAGCCCCCGACTAGCGGGAGGGAATGAGCAGTTCTTC. This translates into CASSPRLAGGNEQFF.